Below are 11 T cell receptor beta chains sequenced from a single sample in a study of blood T cell repertoires in COVID-19. Using immunoSEQ multiplex PCR, the repertoire was profiled, and TCRdb retains in-frame clones only, with some absent. The repertoire holds about 100,000 clones, with more than 85% as singletons. The sequenced sample was peripheral blood. The origin of the receptors is a man in his thirties or forties in a cohort sampled during active COVID-19.

Here the CDR3 DNA reads TGTGCCAGCAGGGGGGACAGGGGTAACTATAATTCACCCCTCCACTTT. It translates to CASRGDRGNYNSPLHF. The V gene is TRBV2, the J gene TRBJ1-6, with 10 bases aligning to TRBD1. The CDR3 is made up of 16 amino acids. CDR1 SNHLY and CDR2 FYNNEI come from the germline V gene. With 6 bases clipped from V and 3 bases from J, the junction kept 5 bases outside the gene matches.

The count of this clone is one. The chain is built from TRBV28 and TRBJ1-5; D gene uncertain. Germline assignment: CDR1 MDHEN and CDR2 SYDVKM. V was trimmed by 3 bases and J by 3 bases, leaving 6 bases between them. The CDR3 is 13 amino acids. CDR3 sequence reads: CASSLVDNQPQHF. DNA for the CDR3: TGTGCCAGCAGTTTGGTAGACAATCAGCCCCAGCATTTT. Supplemented by reference TRBV28 and TRBJ1-5, the full variable domain reads DVKVTQSSRYLVKRTGEKVFLECVQDMDHENMFWYRQDPGLGLRLIYFSYDVKMKEKGDIPEGYSVSREKKERFSLILESASTNQTSMYLCASSLVDNQPQHFGDGTRLSIL.

The rearrangement joins TRBV13 to TRBJ2-3, with 12 bases identical to TRBD2. The CDR3 is 18 amino acids. V lost 1 base, J lost 0 bases, and 5 bases stayed unmatched. Germline CDR1 PRHDT, CDR2 FYEKMQ (reference sequence). The CDR3 loop reads CASSLEGLAGISTDTQYF. Written as DNA, the CDR3 is TGTGCCAGCAGCTTAGAAGGACTAGCGGGGATTAGCACAGATACGCAGTATTTT.

V gene TRBV5-6 combines with J gene TRBJ2-3; 7 bases match TRBD2. Unmatched junction bases numbered 4, after V lost 2 bases and J lost 1 base. The CDR3 runs 15 residues. Germline V CDR1 and CDR2: SGHDT, YYEEEE. The DNA of the CDR3 is TGTGCCAGCAGCTTTGGGGGGGTCGGCACAGATACGCAGTATTTT. This translates into CASSFGGVGTDTQYF.

This clone has just a few counts. The chain has TRBV5-5 and TRBJ2-2, with D possibly being TRBD2 (5 bases). V was clipped by 0 bases and J by 3 bases, with 15 bases between them. Germline V CDR1 and CDR2: SGHKS, YYEKEE (reference sequence). This CDR3 is built from 17 residues. CDR3 loop: CASSLEPTGKYTGELFF. The CDR3 DNA is TGTGCCAGCAGCTTGGAACCAACCGGGAAGTACACCGGGGAGCTGTTTTTT.

This clone appeared a few times. The V gene is TRBV5-4, the J gene TRBJ2-7, with 10 positions matching TRBD2. V was pared by 4 bases and J by 1 base, with 2 bases of the junction left unmatched. The germline CDR1 and CDR2 sequences are SGHNT and YYREEE (reference sequence). The CDR3 loop spans 14 amino acids. The CDR3 reads CASSELAGSYEQYF. The CDR3 DNA follows: TGTGCCAGCAGCGAACTAGCGGGGTCCTACGAGCAGTACTTC.

This chain connects TRBV3-1 (or the pseudogene TRBV3-2) to TRBJ1-5; D not certain. The CDR3 has 13 residues. Trimming left V 1 base short and J 8 bases short, with 9 bases between. Germline V lookup: CDR1 LGHDT, CDR2 YNNKEL (reference sequence). CDR3 residues: CASSQGGPKPQHF. The DNA for the CDR3 is TGTGCCAGCAGCCAAGGAGGCCCCAAGCCCCAGCATTTT.

The rearrangement uses TRBV6-1 and TRBJ1-6; 8 bases align to TRBD1. This CDR3 contains 14 residues. CDR1 and CDR2 (germline): MNHNS, SASEGT. The J segment lost 9 bases and the V segment lost 3 bases, leaving 4 bases of the junction unmatched. In DNA, the CDR3 is TGTGCCAGCAGTGAGACAGGGGTAGGTTCACCCCTCCACTTT. It encodes CASSETGVGSPLHF.

The chain employs TRBV25-1 and TRBJ2-1; a weak D match, TRBD2 (6 bases). Trimming took 3 bases from V and 0 from J, leaving 15 bases between them. The germline V gene has CDR1 MGHDK and CDR2 SYGVNS. This CDR3 comprises 17 residues. In nucleotides, the CDR3 is TGTGCCAGCAGTGAGGTTTTGGCGGGAAACTCCTACAATGAGCAGTTCTTC. This encodes CASSEVLAGNSYNEQFF.

This chain uses TRBV19 with TRBJ1-1; D is uncertain. Per the germline V gene, CDR1 is LNHDA and CDR2 is SQIVND (reference sequence). Trimming pared 4 bases from V and 1 base from J, leaving 13 bases between. The CDR3 is made up of 15 amino acids. The CDR3 protein is CASSTMGDGNTEAFF. DNA of the CDR3: TGTGCCAGTAGTACCATGGGCGACGGGAACACTGAAGCTTTCTTT.

This chain uses TRBV9 with TRBJ1-3, with 10 nucleotides matching TRBD1. V shed 3 bases, J shed 4 bases, and the junction held 10 bases outside the gene matches. The CDR3 consists of 17 residues. The germline V gene encodes CDR1 SGDLS and CDR2 YYNGEE. Here the CDR3 reads CASSALLTGGSGNTIYF. CDR3 DNA sequence: TGTGCCAGCAGCGCGCTTCTGACAGGGGGCTCAGGAAACACCATATATTTT.